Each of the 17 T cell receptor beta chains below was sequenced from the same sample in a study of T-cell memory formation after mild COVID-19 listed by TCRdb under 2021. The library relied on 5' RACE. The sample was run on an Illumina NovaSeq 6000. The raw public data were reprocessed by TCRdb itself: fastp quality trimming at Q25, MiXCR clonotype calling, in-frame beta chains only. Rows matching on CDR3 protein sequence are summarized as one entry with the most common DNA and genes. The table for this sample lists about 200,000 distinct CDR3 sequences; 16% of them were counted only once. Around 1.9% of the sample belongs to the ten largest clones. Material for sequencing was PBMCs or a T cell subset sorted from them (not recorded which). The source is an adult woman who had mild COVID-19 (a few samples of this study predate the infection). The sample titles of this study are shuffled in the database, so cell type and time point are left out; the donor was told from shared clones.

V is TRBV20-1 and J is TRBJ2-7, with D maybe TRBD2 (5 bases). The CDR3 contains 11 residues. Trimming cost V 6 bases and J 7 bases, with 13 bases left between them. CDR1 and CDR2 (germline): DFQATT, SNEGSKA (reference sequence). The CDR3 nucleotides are TGCAGTGCGCGGCTAGCCGGGGAGCAGTACTTC. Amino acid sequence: CSARLAGEQYF.

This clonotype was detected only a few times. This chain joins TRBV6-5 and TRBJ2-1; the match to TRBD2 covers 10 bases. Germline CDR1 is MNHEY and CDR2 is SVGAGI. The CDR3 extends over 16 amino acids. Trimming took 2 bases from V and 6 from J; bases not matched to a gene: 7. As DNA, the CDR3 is TGTGCCAGCAGTTACACTAGCGGGATATCTGGCAATGAGCAGTTCTTC. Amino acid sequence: CASSYTSGISGNEQFF.

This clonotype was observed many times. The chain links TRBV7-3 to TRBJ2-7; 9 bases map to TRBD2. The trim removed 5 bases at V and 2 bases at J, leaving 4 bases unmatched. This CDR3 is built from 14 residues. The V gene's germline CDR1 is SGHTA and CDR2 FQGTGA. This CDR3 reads CASSPSGGPYEQYF. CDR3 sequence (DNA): TGTGCCAGCAGCCCCAGCGGGGGGCCCTACGAGCAGTACTTC.

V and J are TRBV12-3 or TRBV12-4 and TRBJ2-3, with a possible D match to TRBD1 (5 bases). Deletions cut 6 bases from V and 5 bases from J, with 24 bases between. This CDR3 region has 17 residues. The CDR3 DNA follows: TGTGCCAGCAGCCCCAGGTGGGGCAGGTCGGTAATAGATACGCAGTATTTT. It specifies CASSPRWGRSVIDTQYF.

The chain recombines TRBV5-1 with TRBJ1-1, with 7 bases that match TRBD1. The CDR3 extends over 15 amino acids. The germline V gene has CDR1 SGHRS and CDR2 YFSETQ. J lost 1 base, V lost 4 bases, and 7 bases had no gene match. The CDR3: CASSGLGTENTEAFF. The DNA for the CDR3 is TGCGCCAGCAGCGGACTCGGGACAGAGAACACTGAAGCTTTCTTT.

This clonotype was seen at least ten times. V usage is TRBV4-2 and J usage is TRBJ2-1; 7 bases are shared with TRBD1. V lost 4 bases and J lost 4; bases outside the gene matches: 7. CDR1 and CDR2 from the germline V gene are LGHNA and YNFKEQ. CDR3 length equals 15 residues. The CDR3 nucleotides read TGTGCCAGCAGCCCCCCAGGGGGACCATACAATGAGCAGTTCTTC. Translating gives CASSPPGGPYNEQFF.

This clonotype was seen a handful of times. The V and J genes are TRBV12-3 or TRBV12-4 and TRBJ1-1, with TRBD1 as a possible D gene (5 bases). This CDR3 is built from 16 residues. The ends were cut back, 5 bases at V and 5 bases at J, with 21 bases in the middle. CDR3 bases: TGTGCCAGCAGTCAGTACCTCCAGGGCTACGGGACTGAAGCTTTCTTT. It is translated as CASSQYLQGYGTEAFF.

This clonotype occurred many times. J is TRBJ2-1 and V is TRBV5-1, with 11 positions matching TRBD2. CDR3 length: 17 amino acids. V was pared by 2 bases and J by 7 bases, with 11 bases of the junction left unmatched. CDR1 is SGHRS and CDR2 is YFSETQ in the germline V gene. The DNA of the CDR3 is TGCGCCAGCAGCTTTGGGGCCCTAGCGGGGGGCTCAAATGAGCAGTTCTTC. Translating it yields CASSFGALAGGSNEQFF. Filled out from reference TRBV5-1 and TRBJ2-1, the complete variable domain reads KAGVTQTPRYLIKTRGQQVTLSCSPISGHRSVSWYQQTPGQGLQFLFEYFSETQRNKGNFPGRFSGRQFSNSRSEMNVSTLELGDSALYLCASSFGALAGGSNEQFFGPGTRLTVL.

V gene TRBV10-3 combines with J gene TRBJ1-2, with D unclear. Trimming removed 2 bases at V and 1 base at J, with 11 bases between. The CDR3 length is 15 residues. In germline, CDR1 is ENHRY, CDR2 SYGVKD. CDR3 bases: TGTGCCATCAGTGAGGCGGGGATCGGTAACTATGGCTACACCTTC. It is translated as CAISEAGIGNYGYTF.

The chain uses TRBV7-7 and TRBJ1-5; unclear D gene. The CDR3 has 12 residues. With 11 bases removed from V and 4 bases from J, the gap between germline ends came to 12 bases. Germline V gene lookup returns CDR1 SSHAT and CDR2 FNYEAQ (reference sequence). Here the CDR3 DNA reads TGTGCCGCCAGTCCCTGGAATCAGCCCCAGCATTTT. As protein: CAASPWNQPQHF. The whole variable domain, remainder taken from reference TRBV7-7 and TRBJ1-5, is GAGVSQSPRYKVTKRGQDVTLRCDPISSHATLYWYQQALGQGPEFLTYFNYEAQPDKSGLPSDRFSAERPEGSISTLTIQRTEQRDSAMYRCAASPWNQPQHFGDGTRLSIL.

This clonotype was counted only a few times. CDR3: CASSPFRDPDNSPLHF. The DNA of the CDR3 is TGTGCCAGCAGTCCCTTCCGGGACCCTGATAATTCACCCCTCCACTTT. The rearrangement joins TRBV6-1 to TRBJ1-6, with a weak D call TRBD1 (5 bases). The ends were cut back, 5 bases at V and 5 bases at J, with 16 bases in the middle. Germline lookup yields CDR1 MNHNS and CDR2 SASEGT. The CDR3 extends over 16 amino acids.

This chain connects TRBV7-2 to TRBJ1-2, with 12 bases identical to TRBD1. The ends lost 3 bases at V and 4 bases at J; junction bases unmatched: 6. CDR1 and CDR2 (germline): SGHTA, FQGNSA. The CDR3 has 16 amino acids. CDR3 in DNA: TGTGCCAGCAGCTTGGGGACAGGGGGCAGAAGCTATGGCTACACCTTC. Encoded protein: CASSLGTGGRSYGYTF.

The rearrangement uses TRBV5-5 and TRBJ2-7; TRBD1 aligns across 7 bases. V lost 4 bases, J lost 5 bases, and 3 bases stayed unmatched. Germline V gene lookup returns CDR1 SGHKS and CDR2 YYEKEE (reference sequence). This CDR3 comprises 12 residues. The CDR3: CASSPQGHEQYF. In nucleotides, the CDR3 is TGTGCCAGCAGCCCACAGGGGCACGAGCAGTACTTC.

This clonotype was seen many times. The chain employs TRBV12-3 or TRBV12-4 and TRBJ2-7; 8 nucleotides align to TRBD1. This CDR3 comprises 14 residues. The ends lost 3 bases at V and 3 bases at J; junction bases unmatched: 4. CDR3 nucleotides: TGTGCCAGCAGTTTGGGACAGGCGATCTACGAGCAGTACTTC. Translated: CASSLGQAIYEQYF.

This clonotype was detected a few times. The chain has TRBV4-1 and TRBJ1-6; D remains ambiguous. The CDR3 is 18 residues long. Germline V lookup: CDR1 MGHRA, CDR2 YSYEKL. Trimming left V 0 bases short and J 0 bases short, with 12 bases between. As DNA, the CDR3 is TGCGCCAGCAGCCAAGAAGATCCCCATAGCTCCTATAATTCACCCCTCCACTTT. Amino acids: CASSQEDPHSSYNSPLHF.

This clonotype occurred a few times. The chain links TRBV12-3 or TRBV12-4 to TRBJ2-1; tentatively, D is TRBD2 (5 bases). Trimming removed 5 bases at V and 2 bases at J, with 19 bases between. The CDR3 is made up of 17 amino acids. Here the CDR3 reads CASSPGSGFGPYNEQFF. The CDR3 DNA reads TGTGCCAGCAGTCCAGGTTCGGGGTTTGGCCCCTACAATGAGCAGTTCTTC.

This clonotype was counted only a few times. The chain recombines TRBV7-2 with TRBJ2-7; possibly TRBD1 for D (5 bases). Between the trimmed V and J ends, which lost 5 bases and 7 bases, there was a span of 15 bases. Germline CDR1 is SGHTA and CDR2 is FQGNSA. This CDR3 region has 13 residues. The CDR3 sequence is CASSRTPPWEQYF. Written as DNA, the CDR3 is TGTGCCAGCAGCCGGACACCTCCCTGGGAGCAGTACTTC.